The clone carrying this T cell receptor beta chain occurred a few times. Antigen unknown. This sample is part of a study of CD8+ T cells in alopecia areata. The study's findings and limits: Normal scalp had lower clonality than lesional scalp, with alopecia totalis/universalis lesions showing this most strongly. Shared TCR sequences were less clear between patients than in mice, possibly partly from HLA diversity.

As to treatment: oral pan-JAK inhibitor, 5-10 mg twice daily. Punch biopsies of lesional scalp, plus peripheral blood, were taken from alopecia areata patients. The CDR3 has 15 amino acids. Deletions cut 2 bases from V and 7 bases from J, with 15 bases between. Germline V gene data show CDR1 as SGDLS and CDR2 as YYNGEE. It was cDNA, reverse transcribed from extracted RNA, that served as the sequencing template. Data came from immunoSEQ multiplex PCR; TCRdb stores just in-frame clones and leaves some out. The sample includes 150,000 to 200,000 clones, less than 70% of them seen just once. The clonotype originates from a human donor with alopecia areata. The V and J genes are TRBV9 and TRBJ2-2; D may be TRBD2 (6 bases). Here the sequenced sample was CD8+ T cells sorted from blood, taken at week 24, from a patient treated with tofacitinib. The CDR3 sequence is CASSVWGDANGELFF. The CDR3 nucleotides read TGTGCCAGCAGCGTCTGGGGGGACGCGAACGGGGAGCTGTTTTTT.